Below, 25 T cell receptor beta chains from the same sample are listed, as sequenced in a study of T cell repertoires in cytomegalovirus infection. TCRdb reprocessed the reads via MiXCR and lists one record per CDR3 protein. The data hold about 190,000 distinct CDR3 sequences, with 28% observed a single time. Material: PBMCs. The receptors shown here come from a human donor in good health (CMV status not recorded). Some clones in this sample may be carry-over from other donors' samples.

In this sample, this clonotype turned up a few times. The V call is TRBV7-6, the J call TRBJ2-7, with D perhaps matching TRBD1 (5 bases). CDR1 and CDR2 from the germline V gene are SGHVS and FNYEAQ. The CDR3 loop spans 14 amino acids. Deletions cut 1 base from V and 1 base from J, with 8 bases between. As DNA, the CDR3 is TGTGCCAGCAGCTTAGAGCCAGGGTCCTACGAGCAGTACTTC. This translates into CASSLEPGSYEQYF.

The gene calls are TRBV7-6 and TRBJ2-3; D gene uncertain. The CDR3 length is 14 residues. CDR1 is SGHVS and CDR2 is FNYEAQ in the germline V gene. V was pared by 4 bases and J by 4 bases, with 12 bases between. CDR3 protein: CASSYGGSADTQYF. The CDR3 DNA reads as TGTGCCAGCAGCTACGGTGGAAGCGCAGATACGCAGTATTTT.

This clonotype was seen at least ten times. The V gene is TRBV7-2, the J gene TRBJ2-1, with D maybe TRBD2 (5 bases). The germline V and J ends were trimmed by 4 bases and 5 bases, with 18 bases remaining between them. Germline V CDR1 and CDR2: SGHTA, FQGNSA. The CDR3 is 16 residues long. This CDR3 reads CASSSGLLGLNNEQFF. The CDR3 DNA follows: TGTGCCAGCAGCTCGGGATTATTGGGCCTAAACAATGAGCAGTTCTTC.

This clonotype occurred many times. The chain is built from TRBV7-2 and TRBJ2-3; 8 nucleotides align to TRBD1. This CDR3 comprises 17 residues. V was pared by 5 bases and J by 3 bases, with 13 bases of the junction left unmatched. CDR1 and CDR2 from the germline V gene are SGHTA and FQGNSA. The DNA of the CDR3 is TGTGCCAGCAGCCAAAGGGGTGGAACAGGGGGGACAGATACGCAGTATTTT. It is translated as CASSQRGGTGGTDTQYF. The entire variable domain, with the rest obtained from reference TRBV7-2 and TRBJ2-3, is as follows: GAGVSQSPSNKVTEKGKDVELRCDPISGHTALYWYRQSLGQGLEFLIYFQGNSAPDKSGLPSDRFSAERTGGSVSTLTIQRTQQEDSAVYLCASSQRGGTGGTDTQYFGPGTRLTVL.

This clonotype showed up many times. The chain carries TRBV7-2 and TRBJ1-1; no definite D call. Germline V gives CDR1 SGHTA, CDR2 FQGNSA. This CDR3 has 14 amino acids. V gave up 5 bases and J gave up 4 bases, with 14 bases separating them. CDR3 nucleotides: TGTGCCAGCAGCCGCGCGCACACCTCCACTGAAGCTTTCTTT. Residues: CASSRAHTSTEAFF. Full variable domain (outside the CDR3, taken from reference TRBV7-2 and TRBJ1-1): GAGVSQSPSNKVTEKGKDVELRCDPISGHTALYWYRQSLGQGLEFLIYFQGNSAPDKSGLPSDRFSAERTGGSVSTLTIQRTQQEDSAVYLCASSRAHTSTEAFFGQGTRLTVV.

This clonotype was detected only a few times. The chain uses TRBV7-8 and TRBJ2-2, with D possibly matching TRBD1 (5 bases). CDR1 and CDR2 from the germline V gene are SGHVS and FQNEAQ. V was clipped by 1 base and J by 6 bases, with 9 bases between them. This CDR3 is built from 14 residues. The CDR3 spells CASSLGGRAGELFF. The CDR3 DNA reads TGTGCCAGCAGCTTAGGGGGCCGGGCCGGGGAGCTGTTTTTT.

V usage is TRBV7-8 and J usage is TRBJ1-2, with 7 bases lining up with TRBD1. Trimming removed 1 base from V and 4 bases from J; junction bases left unmatched: 3. CDR1 and CDR2 (germline): SGHVS, FQNEAQ. The CDR3 totals 14 residues. The CDR3 sequence is CASSLEQGGYGYTF. CDR3 in DNA: TGTGCCAGCAGCTTAGAGCAGGGGGGCTATGGCTACACCTTC.

The V and J genes are TRBV19 and TRBJ2-2; D possibly corresponds to TRBD2 (6 bases). Germline CDR1 LNHDA, CDR2 SQIVND (reference sequence). This CDR3 has 15 amino acids. Trimming pared 6 bases from V and 0 bases from J, leaving 11 bases between. In DNA form, the CDR3 reads TGTGCCAGTAGACACCCGGGAGCGAACACCGGGGAGCTGTTTTTT. Protein sequence: CASRHPGANTGELFF.

This clonotype was found many times. The chain uses TRBV7-3 and TRBJ1-3; D not certain. The germline V gene encodes CDR1 SGHTA and CDR2 FQGTGA. V was shortened by 0 bases and J by 1 base, with 7 bases between the two germline ends. This CDR3 comprises 15 residues. CDR3 nucleotides: TGTGCCAGCAGCTTAACGGGTTCATCTGGAAACACCATATATTTT. Translation gives CASSLTGSSGNTIYF.

The chain combines TRBV19 with TRBJ1-6; D is undetermined. Germline-derived CDR1 and CDR2 are LNHDA and SQIVND (reference sequence). The CDR3 extends over 13 amino acids. Deletions cut 10 bases from V and 8 bases from J, with 15 bases between. The CDR3 loop is CATLRDWDSPLHF. The DNA for the CDR3 is TGTGCCACCCTCCGGGATTGGGATTCACCCCTCCACTTT.

The table lists this clonotype with a few counts. The chain joins TRBV11-3 to TRBJ2-7; perhaps D is TRBD1 or TRBD2 (5 bases each). Trimming removed 4 bases from V and 7 bases from J, with 11 bases in between. The CDR3 is 12 residues long. CDR1 is SGHNT, CDR2 YENEEA, per germline. The CDR3 region is CASSSGPREQYF. DNA for the CDR3: TGTGCCAGCAGCTCGGGACCTCGGGAGCAGTACTTC. Variable domain in full (rest from reference TRBV11-3 and TRBJ2-7): EAGVVQSPRYKIIEKKQPVAFWCNPISGHNTLYWYLQNLGQGPELLIRYENEEAVDDSQLPKDRFSAERLKGVDSTLKIQPAELGDSAVYLCASSSGPREQYFGPGTRLTVT.

This clonotype occurred a few times. V gene TRBV2 combines with J gene TRBJ2-5; D gene uncertain. This CDR3 has 13 amino acids. Germline values: CDR1 SNHLY, CDR2 FYNNEI. V was clipped by 9 bases and J by 2 bases, with 13 bases between them. The CDR3 region has the DNA TGTGCCAGTCGCCGTGAGGCTCAAGAGACCCAGTACTTC. Its protein is CASRREAQETQYF.

V gene TRBV9 combines with J gene TRBJ2-3; a possible D gene is TRBD1 (6 bases). The CDR3 loop spans 14 amino acids. Germline loops: CDR1 SGDLS, CDR2 YYNGEE. Deletions cut 2 bases from V and 2 bases from J, with 9 bases between. The CDR3 region has the DNA TGTGCCAGCAGCGTCCAGGGGCTCACAGATACGCAGTATTTT. Translation: CASSVQGLTDTQYF.

V is TRBV15 and J is TRBJ2-7; 7 bases map to TRBD2. The V gene end was trimmed by 5 bases and the J gene end by 8 bases; junction bases not matched to a gene: 12. CDR3 length equals 14 residues. Germline V gene sequence: CDR1 LNHNV, CDR2 YYDKDF (reference sequence). The CDR3 nucleotides are TGTGCCACCAGCCCCCGAAGTCGGGACTATCAGCAGTACTTC. Amino acid sequence: CATSPRSRDYQQYF. Filled out from reference TRBV15 and TRBJ2-7, the complete variable domain reads DAMVIQNPRYQVTQFGKPVTLSCSQTLNHNVMYWYQQKSSQAPKLLFHYYDKDFNNEADTPDNFQSRRPNTSFCFLDIRSPGLGDTAMYLCATSPRSRDYQQYFGPGTRLTVT.

The J gene is TRBJ1-1, the V gene TRBV6-2 or TRBV6-3; D perhaps matches TRBD1 (5 bases). V lost 6 bases to trimming and J lost 1 base, with 6 bases between them. The CDR3 loop spans 12 amino acids. The germline V gene encodes CDR1 MNHEY and CDR2 SVGEGT. The CDR3 is CASRTANTEAFF. The CDR3 bases are TGTGCCAGCAGGACAGCGAACACTGAAGCTTTCTTT.

This clonotype was recorded many times. The V and J genes are TRBV7-2 and TRBJ2-3, with unresolved D. This CDR3 comprises 13 residues. The ends were cut back, 4 bases at V and 6 bases at J, with 11 bases in the middle. Germline V lookup: CDR1 SGHTA, CDR2 FQGNSA. CDR3 DNA sequence: TGTGCCAGCAGCTCCGGCTCTCGTGATACGCAGTATTTT. Translation gives CASSSGSRDTQYF.

The chain joins TRBV25-1 to TRBJ1-1; weak D call: TRBD1 (5 bases). The germline gives CDR1 MGHDK, CDR2 SYGVNS. The CDR3 runs to 13 residues. Trimming took off 6 bases at V and 0 bases at J, with 8 bases between the two ends. CDR3 loop: CASRDMMNTEAFF. CDR3 coding DNA: TGTGCCAGCAGGGACATGATGAACACTGAAGCTTTCTTT.

The J gene is TRBJ2-2, the V gene TRBV19; TRBD1 agrees at 7 bases. Germline values: CDR1 LNHDA, CDR2 SQIVND (reference sequence). J lost 6 bases, V lost 3 bases, and 1 base had no gene match. The CDR3 has 13 residues. The CDR3 sequence: CASSMGQPGELFF. The CDR3 DNA reads TGTGCCAGTAGTATGGGACAGCCCGGGGAGCTGTTTTTT.

This clonotype occurred a few times. The chain uses TRBV7-2 and TRBJ1-2; 9 bases are a match to TRBD1. The germline V gene has CDR1 SGHTA and CDR2 FQGNSA. This CDR3 is 15 amino acids long. J gave up 8 bases and V 4 bases, and 11 bases lay outside the gene matches. CDR3 sequence (DNA): TGTGCCAGCAGCTCCACTCTACAGGGGGCTGGGGGCTACACCTTC. Translation: CASSSTLQGAGGYTF.

V usage is TRBV5-1 and J usage is TRBJ1-2, with D maybe TRBD1 (6 bases). The CDR3 is 14 amino acids. Germline V gene sequence: CDR1 SGHRS, CDR2 YFSETQ. V was cut by 3 bases and J by 5 bases, with 14 bases left in between. CDR3 sequence: CASSSDSDSYGYTF. The DNA of the CDR3 is TGCGCCAGCAGCTCGGACAGCGACTCTTATGGCTACACCTTC. Drawing the rest from reference TRBV5-1 and TRBJ1-2, the complete variable domain is KAGVTQTPRYLIKTRGQQVTLSCSPISGHRSVSWYQQTPGQGLQFLFEYFSETQRNKGNFPGRFSGRQFSNSRSEMNVSTLELGDSALYLCASSSDSDSYGYTFGSGTRLTVV.

This clonotype came up a few times. The rearrangement uses TRBV7-8 and TRBJ1-6; possibly TRBD1 for D (6 bases). The CDR3 sequence is 14 residues long. Between the trimmed V and J ends, which lost 4 bases and 7 bases, there was a span of 11 bases. The germline gives CDR1 SGHVS, CDR2 FQNEAQ. The CDR3 DNA reads TGTGCCAGCAGCTCAGGGGTGTTGAATTCACCCCTCCACTTT. This gives the protein CASSSGVLNSPLHF.

The chain combines TRBV7-9 with TRBJ1-1; no clear D gene. The CDR3 has 11 amino acids. In germline, CDR1 is SEHNR, CDR2 FQNEAQ (reference sequence). Trimming took off 5 bases at V and 7 bases at J, with 8 bases between the two ends. The CDR3 protein is CASSKTIEAFF. For the CDR3, the DNA is TGTGCCAGCAGCAAGACTATTGAAGCTTTCTTT. Complete variable domain (other parts from reference TRBV7-9 and TRBJ1-1): DTGVSQNPRHKITKRGQNVTFRCDPISEHNRLYWYRQTLGQGPEFLTYFQNEAQLEKSRLLSDRFSAERPKGSFSTLEIQRTEQGDSAMYLCASSKTIEAFFGQGTRLTVV.

The table lists this clonotype with a few counts. The CDR3 DNA reads as TGTGCCAGCAGTGAAGCGGGAGGCAATGAGCAGTTCTTC. Translation gives CASSEAGGNEQFF. The chain employs TRBV6-1 and TRBJ2-1; a possible D gene is TRBD2 (6 bases). The CDR3 is made up of 13 amino acids. CDR1 is MNHNS and CDR2 is SASEGT in the germline V gene. Deletions cut 0 bases from V and 6 bases from J, with 6 bases between.

This clonotype has just a few counts. The V and J genes are TRBV29-1 and TRBJ1-2, with D perhaps matching TRBD1 (5 bases). Trimming took 4 bases from V and 2 from J, leaving 14 bases between them. The CDR3 extends over 14 amino acids. The germline CDR1 and CDR2 sequences are SQVTM and ANQGSEA. The CDR3 nucleotides read TGCAGCGTTGGAGGGGTGAGGGAAAACTATGGCTACACCTTC. Protein: CSVGGVRENYGYTF.

The CDR3 spells CASGPGGGNTIYF. The CDR3, as DNA: TGTGCCAGCGGACCAGGGGGCGGAAACACCATATATTTT. The chain combines TRBV7-3 with TRBJ1-3; the match to TRBD1 covers 8 bases. The trim removed 8 bases at V and 4 bases at J, leaving 4 bases unmatched. From germline, CDR1 is SGHTA and CDR2 FQGTGA. CDR3 length: 13 residues.